The entry that follows covers one T cell receptor beta chain sequence. This entry is derived from a study of blood T cell repertoires in COVID-19. Across the study: Nucleic acid was either cDNA or gDNA, and it came from T cells, B-cell-depleted T cells, or PBMCs.

Assay used: immunoSEQ multiplex PCR; TCRdb lists only in-frame clones, some missing. The sample has 200,000 to 250,000 clones, more than 75% seen once; the top ten hold about 1.9%. The CDR3 is made up of 14 amino acids. The germline CDR1 and CDR2 sequences are SGHKS and YYEKEE (reference sequence). The V gene end was trimmed by 4 bases and the J gene end by 9 bases; junction bases not matched to a gene: 6. Sequenced material: peripheral blood. The V and J genes are TRBV5-5 and TRBJ2-1; 11 nucleotides line up with TRBD2. The receptor's source is a man aged 35 to 55 with active or convalescent COVID-19. CDR3 DNA: TGTGCCAGCAGCCTTAGCGGGGGGGCGGTTGAGCAGTTCTTC. Translation gives CASSLSGGAVEQFF.